The 30 T cell receptor beta chains below were found in one sample sequenced in a study of blood T cell repertoires in COVID-19. Assay: immunoSEQ multiplex PCR; the TCRdb copy retains only in-frame clones and omits some. Here the sample spans some 260,000 clones, just over 85% being singletons. The specimen sequenced was PBMCs or T cells enriched from blood (not recorded which). All receptors derive from a man aged 35 to 55 who had recovered from COVID-19.

This rearrangement joins TRBV2 to TRBJ1-2; 11 bases are a match to TRBD1. The junction had 4 bases not matched to a gene; V was cut back by 4 bases and J by 6 bases. CDR1 is SNHLY, CDR2 FYNNEI, per germline. The CDR3 is 14 amino acids. The CDR3 region has the DNA TGTGCCAGCAGTGGGGACAGGGGGGGGCATGGCTACACCTTC. It translates to CASSGDRGGHGYTF.

The chain joins TRBV6-6 to TRBJ2-7, with D tentatively TRBD1 (5 bases). V shed 0 bases and J shed 4 bases, with 13 bases lying between them. There are 15 residues in the CDR3. Germline loops: CDR1 MNHNY, CDR2 SVGAGI (reference sequence). In DNA form, the CDR3 reads TGTGCCAGCAGTTACTCAGCAGGGAACAAGTACGAGCAGTACTTC. Protein: CASSYSAGNKYEQYF.

This chain joins TRBV4-3 and TRBJ1-3; no reliable D call. The CDR3 has 17 residues. The germline CDR1 and CDR2 sequences are LGHNA and YSLEER. Trimming removed 0 bases at V and 5 bases at J, with 17 bases between. The CDR3 reads CASSQDGGRGSRNTIYF. CDR3 nucleotides: TGCGCCAGCAGCCAAGATGGAGGCAGAGGGTCAAGAAACACCATATATTTT.

The J gene is TRBJ2-1, the V gene TRBV6-2 or TRBV6-3; 10 bases agree with TRBD2. J gave up 10 bases and V 6 bases, and 9 bases lay outside the gene matches. The V gene's germline CDR1 is MNHEY and CDR2 SVGEGT. The CDR3 sequence is 14 residues long. The CDR3 loop reads CASSPQRGGWEQFF. The CDR3 region has the DNA TGTGCCAGCAGCCCCCAGCGGGGGGGGTGGGAGCAGTTCTTC.

The chain employs TRBV4-2 and TRBJ2-6; D might be TRBD2 (7 bases). V was trimmed by 1 base and J by 2 bases, leaving 12 bases between them. Germline CDR1 reads LGHNA; CDR2 reads YNFKEQ. This CDR3 comprises 17 residues. This CDR3 reads CASSQVSGGPGANVLTF. CDR3 coding DNA: TGTGCCAGCAGCCAAGTCTCCGGGGGGCCTGGGGCCAACGTCCTGACTTTC.

The chain couples TRBV5-1 to TRBJ2-3; 16 bases map to TRBD2. The length of the CDR3 is 18 residues. From germline, CDR1 is SGHRS and CDR2 YFSETQ. After removal of 2 bases from V and 6 bases from J, the junction contained 9 bases not matched to a gene. The CDR3 DNA reads TGCGCCAGCAGCTTAACCGGGACTAGCGGGAGGGCCGAGGATACGCAGTATTTT. This sequence encodes CASSLTGTSGRAEDTQYF.

This chain links TRBV5-1 with TRBJ1-5; D remains ambiguous. V shed 4 bases and J shed 2 bases, with 10 bases lying between them. CDR3 size: 14 residues. Germline V gives CDR1 SGHRS, CDR2 YFSETQ. The CDR3 loop reads CASSAGSGNQPQHF. CDR3 sequence (DNA): TGCGCCAGCAGCGCCGGTAGTGGCAATCAGCCCCAGCATTTT.

The chain couples TRBV6-5 to TRBJ2-1; a possible D gene is TRBD1 (7 bases). Trimming took 4 bases from V and 2 from J, leaving 12 bases between them. Germline V CDR1 and CDR2: MNHEY, SVGAGI. This CDR3 region has 15 residues. The CDR3 DNA follows: TGTGCCAGCAGTTCCCAGGGGGGCACCTACAATGAGCAGTTCTTC. Residues: CASSSQGGTYNEQFF.

V gene TRBV3-1 (or the pseudogene TRBV3-2) combines with J gene TRBJ1-5; TRBD1 might be the D (6 bases). V was trimmed by 3 bases and J by 9 bases, leaving 15 bases between them. There are 14 residues in the CDR3. CDR1 is LGHDT and CDR2 is YNNKEL in the germline V gene (reference sequence). The CDR3 DNA sequence: TGTGCCAGCAGCCAGGACAGTTGGGATACGCCCCAGCATTTT. This gives the protein CASSQDSWDTPQHF.

Concerning this clone itself: Other DNA sequences in this sample translate to the same CDR3. V gene TRBV19 combines with J gene TRBJ1-5, with 7 bases aligning to TRBD1. Germline V CDR1 and CDR2: LNHDA, SQIVND (reference sequence). The trim removed 5 bases at V and 6 bases at J, leaving 4 bases unmatched. CDR3 size: 13 residues. The CDR3 loop is CASSSQGGQPQHF. The CDR3, as DNA: TGTGCCAGTAGTTCGCAGGGGGGTCAGCCCCAGCATTTT.

The chain has TRBV6-6 and TRBJ1-2; D is possibly TRBD1 (5 bases). This CDR3 is built from 15 residues. Germline CDR1 and CDR2: MNHNY and SVGAGI (reference sequence). V was clipped by 6 bases and J by 3 bases, with 17 bases between them. The CDR3 DNA sequence: TGTGCCAGCAGCCCTGGATGGGGGGGGGACTATGGCTACACCTTC. Its protein product is CASSPGWGGDYGYTF.

This chain links TRBV5-5 with TRBJ2-6; D might be TRBD1 (6 bases). Germline CDR1 SGHKS, CDR2 YYEKEE (reference sequence). Trimming stripped 1 base from V and 4 bases from J, with 9 bases between. The CDR3 is made up of 15 amino acids. CDR3 protein: CASSLWGLGANVLTF. CDR3 DNA sequence: TGTGCCAGCAGCTTGTGGGGGCTGGGGGCCAACGTCCTGACTTTC.

V usage is TRBV30 and J usage is TRBJ1-4; 7 nucleotides agree with TRBD1. Germline V CDR1 and CDR2: GTSNPN, SVGIG (reference sequence). Trimming removed 0 bases from V and 7 bases from J; junction bases left unmatched: 5. The length of the CDR3 is 14 residues. Written as DNA, the CDR3 is TGTGCCTGGAGTGTTTGGGCAGGGGGTGAAAAACTGTTTTTT. Protein product: CAWSVWAGGEKLFF.

The CDR3 DNA reads as TGTGCCAGCAGCCGACAGGGTGGACAGCCCCAGCATTTT. It is translated as CASSRQGGQPQHF. The V gene is TRBV11-2, the J gene TRBJ1-5, with 7 positions matching TRBD1. Germline V gene data show CDR1 as SGHAT and CDR2 as FQNNGV. The CDR3 totals 13 residues. The J segment lost 7 bases and the V segment lost 5 bases, leaving 5 bases of the junction unmatched.

J is TRBJ2-3 and V is TRBV10-3, with TRBD1 matching 9 bases. Germline loops: CDR1 ENHRY, CDR2 SYGVKD. There are 15 residues in the CDR3. Trimming at V came to 7 bases and at J to 1 base, leaving 6 bases not matched to a gene. CDR3 in amino acids: CAITKRTGGTDTQYF. The CDR3 bases are TGTGCCATCACTAAACGGACAGGGGGCACAGATACGCAGTATTTT.

CDR3 sequence reads: CASSQTGTGNSPLHF. The CDR3 nucleotides are TGTGCCAGCAGCCAAACCGGGACAGGGAATTCACCCCTCCACTTT. The V and J genes are TRBV7-2 and TRBJ1-6, with 9 bases lining up with TRBD1. CDR3 length: 15 residues. Looked up from germline, CDR1 is SGHTA and CDR2 is FQGNSA. J gave up 7 bases and V 5 bases, and 6 bases lay outside the gene matches.

V gene TRBV18 combines with J gene TRBJ2-7, with D maybe TRBD2 (6 bases). Trimming left V 2 bases short and J 7 bases short, with 15 bases between. Germline values: CDR1 KGHSH, CDR2 LQKENI. The CDR3 length is 14 residues. CDR3 loop: CASSPLRDSGEQYF. The CDR3 DNA sequence: TGTGCCAGCTCACCATTACGGGACTCGGGGGAGCAGTACTTC.

This rearrangement joins TRBV7-2 to TRBJ1-2; 7 bases are shared with TRBD1. V shed 3 bases, J shed 6 bases, and the junction held 7 bases outside the gene matches. The CDR3 length is 14 residues. Germline assignment: CDR1 SGHTA and CDR2 FQGNSA. CDR3 DNA: TGTGCCAGCAGCTTTGACAGGGAAGGCAATGGCTACACCTTC. Its protein is CASSFDREGNGYTF.

The chain has TRBV19 and TRBJ1-2; TRBD1 matches at 9 bases. The CDR3 spans 15 residues. CDR1 LNHDA and CDR2 SQIVND come from the germline V gene (reference sequence). J lost 6 bases, V lost 4 bases, and 9 bases had no gene match. In nucleotides, the CDR3 is TGTGCCAGTAGTAACCCGGGACAGGGAGTGGATGGCTACACCTTC. Translation: CASSNPGQGVDGYTF. Full variable domain (missing parts from reference TRBV19 and TRBJ1-2): DGGITQSPKYLFRKEGQNVTLSCEQNLNHDAMYWYRQDPGQGLRLIYYSQIVNDFQKGDIAEGYSVSREKKESFPLTVTSAQKNPTAFYLCASSNPGQGVDGYTFGSGTRLTVV.

The chain has TRBV7-9 and TRBJ1-1; D gene ambiguous. V shed 0 bases and J shed 9 bases, with 5 bases lying between them. Germline lookup yields CDR1 SEHNR and CDR2 FQNEAQ (reference sequence). The CDR3 runs 11 residues. In DNA form, the CDR3 reads TGTGCCAGCAGCTTAGCCCCTAAAGCTTTCTTT. This codes for CASSLAPKAFF.

This chain uses TRBV19 with TRBJ1-5; D is perhaps TRBD1 (6 bases). The CDR3 totals 14 residues. V was clipped by 8 bases and J by 0 bases, with 11 bases between them. The V gene's germline CDR1 is LNHDA and CDR2 SQIVND (reference sequence). The CDR3 loop is CASQAGHSNQPQHF. The CDR3 DNA reads TGTGCCAGTCAAGCGGGACATAGCAATCAGCCCCAGCATTTT.

V usage is TRBV5-1 and J usage is TRBJ2-1; 14 bases line up with TRBD2. The CDR3 totals 15 residues. With 4 bases clipped from V and 10 bases from J, the junction kept 7 bases outside the gene matches. Germline loops: CDR1 SGHRS, CDR2 YFSETQ. The CDR3 sequence is CASSLRLAGGREQFF. The DNA for the CDR3 is TGCGCCAGCAGCCTCCGACTAGCGGGAGGGCGCGAGCAGTTCTTC.

The chain employs TRBV5-1 and TRBJ2-7; D gene ambiguous. CDR3 size: 13 residues. Germline lookup yields CDR1 SGHRS and CDR2 YFSETQ. V was trimmed by 1 base and J by 7 bases, leaving 12 bases between them. This chain's CDR3 is CASSLPPASEQYF. The CDR3 DNA sequence: TGCGCCAGCAGCTTGCCTCCAGCGTCGGAGCAGTACTTC.

The chain carries TRBV9 and TRBJ2-3, with 7 positions matching TRBD2. The CDR3 has 15 amino acids. Germline assignment: CDR1 SGDLS and CDR2 YYNGEE. After removal of 0 bases from V and 2 bases from J, the junction contained 3 bases not matched to a gene. This chain's CDR3 is CASSVVAGNTDTQYF. The CDR3 bases are TGTGCCAGCAGCGTAGTAGCGGGTAACACAGATACGCAGTATTTT. The full variable domain, rest sourced from reference TRBV9 and TRBJ2-3, is DSGVTQTPKHLITATGQRVTLRCSPRSGDLSVYWYQQSLDQGLQFLIQYYNGEERAKGNILERFSAQQFPDLHSELNLSSLELGDSALYFCASSVVAGNTDTQYFGPGTRLTVL.

The chain uses TRBV2 and TRBJ1-2; possible D gene TRBD1, 6 bases. This CDR3 contains 14 residues. Germline V gene lookup returns CDR1 SNHLY and CDR2 FYNNEI. Trimming took off 2 bases at V and 4 bases at J, with 11 bases between the two ends. CDR3: CASSETGMGYGYTF. The CDR3 coding sequence is TGTGCCAGCAGTGAAACAGGGATGGGCTATGGCTACACCTTC.

The chain carries TRBV3-1 (or the pseudogene TRBV3-2) and TRBJ2-2; D might be TRBD2 (6 bases). Trimming left V 1 base short and J 1 base short, with 10 bases between. The length of the CDR3 is 16 residues. Germline V lookup: CDR1 LGHDT, CDR2 YNNKEL (reference sequence). The CDR3 nucleotides are TGTGCCAGCAGCCAAGGGCGGGAACTGAACACCGGGGAGCTGTTTTTT. This gives the protein CASSQGRELNTGELFF.

The V gene is TRBV6-5, the J gene TRBJ2-1; 11 nucleotides line up with TRBD1. The V and J ends lost 6 bases and 7 bases, in that order; junction bases with no gene match: 5. The CDR3 is 14 residues long. CDR1 and CDR2 from the germline V gene are MNHEY and SVGAGI. CDR3 nucleotide sequence: TGTGCCAGCAGACCGGGACAGGGGGGAAATGAGCAGTTCTTC. It specifies CASRPGQGGNEQFF.

The chain joins TRBV20-1 to TRBJ2-1; D is unresolved. Germline values: CDR1 DFQATT, CDR2 SNEGSKA (reference sequence). V lost 3 bases and J lost 0, with 9 bases in between. The CDR3 spans 14 residues. CDR3 sequence reads: CSASSTSSYNEQFF. Written as DNA, the CDR3 is TGCAGTGCTAGTTCCACCAGCTCCTACAATGAGCAGTTCTTC.

The V gene is TRBV6-4, the J gene TRBJ2-3; a possible D gene is TRBD2 (6 bases). Trimming took 5 bases from V and 0 from J, leaving 9 bases between them. The length of the CDR3 is 14 residues. Germline V lookup: CDR1 MRHNA, CDR2 SNTAGT. The CDR3 sequence is CASSPLASTDTQYF. As DNA, the CDR3 is TGTGCCAGCAGTCCCCTAGCGAGCACAGATACGCAGTATTTT.

This chain connects TRBV13 to TRBJ2-7; no clear D. Looked up from germline, CDR1 is PRHDT and CDR2 is FYEKMQ (reference sequence). CDR3 length: 11 amino acids. Trimming took 6 bases from V and 4 from J, leaving 7 bases between them. Here the CDR3 reads CASSSLYEQYF. The DNA for the CDR3 is TGTGCCAGCAGTTCCTTATACGAGCAGTACTTC.